This TCR beta chain was captured by sequencing in a study of blood T cell repertoires in COVID-19. At the level of the study: COVID-19 samples from acute and convalescent phases originated in the United States, Italy and Spain. In each case, the material was cDNA or gDNA derived from T cells, B-cell-depleted T cells, or PBMCs.

In the study's own analysis: Quantification of nucleated cells was approximated via reference gene primer amplification. Sequenced by immunoSEQ multiplex PCR; TCRdb stores in-frame clones only, minus some. D and trimming were read from the DNA, whereas the V and J calls and clone size are those reported in that table. The repertoire holds some 200,000 clones, with 75% to 95% as singletons. The CDR3 extends over 13 amino acids. Germline V gives CDR1 MDHEN, CDR2 SYDVKM. Trimming removed 2 bases from V and 3 bases from J, with 5 bases in between. The sequenced material came from peripheral blood. This clonotype was sampled from a man aged 45-60 years with acute or convalescent COVID-19. V is TRBV28 and J is TRBJ1-5; D not resolved. CDR3 sequence: CASSLIHNQPQHF. The CDR3 DNA reads TGTGCCAGCAGTTTAATCCACAATCAGCCCCAGCATTTT.